One sample yielded the 24 T cell receptor beta chains listed below, sequenced in a study of blood T cell repertoires in COVID-19. The repertoire was sequenced with immunoSEQ multiplex PCR; TCRdb's copy has only in-frame clones and lacks some. The table lists some 47,000 clones, about 88% of them singletons, with less than 50% in the top ten. Sequences were obtained from peripheral blood. Source of these receptors: a human donor in a cohort sampled during active COVID-19.

The chain has TRBV12-3 or TRBV12-4 and TRBJ1-3; D not certain. CDR3 length: 12 residues. V shed 8 bases and J shed 9 bases, with 14 bases lying between them. This chain's CDR3 is CASLIGRSTIYF. CDR3 DNA sequence: TGTGCCAGCCTTATTGGCCGAAGCACCATATATTTT.

CDR3 nucleotide sequence: TGCGCCAGCAGCCAAGAAGGGGAGGGACTCATTAATGAAAAACTGTTTTTT. It yields the protein CASSQEGEGLINEKLFF. The chain carries TRBV4-1 and TRBJ1-4; TRBD1 is a possible D gene (5 bases). Germline CDR1 is MGHRA and CDR2 is YSYEKL. Trimming removed 0 bases at V and 4 bases at J, with 15 bases between. This CDR3 contains 17 residues.

This chain joins TRBV28 and TRBJ1-3; D is ambiguous. Germline values: CDR1 MDHEN, CDR2 SYDVKM. Trimming removed 5 bases from V and 3 bases from J, with 14 bases in between. CDR3 length: 15 amino acids. DNA for the CDR3: TGTGCCAGCAGTCCTTCGGGGTCCTATGGAAACACCATATATTTT. It codes for CASSPSGSYGNTIYF.

The table lists this clone with a count of one. This rearrangement joins TRBV6-5 to TRBJ1-2, with TRBD1 as a possible D gene (5 bases). Trimming pared 0 bases from V and 8 bases from J, leaving 16 bases between. The CDR3 sequence is 15 residues long. Germline CDR1 reads MNHEY; CDR2 reads SVGAGI. In nucleotides, the CDR3 is TGTGCCAGCAGTTACTCTTCAGGGATAATGAAAGGCTACACCTTC. Translating it yields CASSYSSGIMKGYTF.

This clone was detected a few times. The chain joins TRBV7-2 to TRBJ1-5, with no clear D. Trimming left V 5 bases short and J 2 bases short, with 7 bases between. There are 13 residues in the CDR3. The V gene's germline CDR1 is SGHTA and CDR2 FQGNSA. This CDR3 reads CASSPEGNQPQHF. In DNA, the CDR3 is TGTGCCAGCAGCCCAGAGGGCAATCAGCCCCAGCATTTT. Full variable domain (missing parts from reference TRBV7-2 and TRBJ1-5): GAGVSQSPSNKVTEKGKDVELRCDPISGHTALYWYRQSLGQGLEFLIYFQGNSAPDKSGLPSDRFSAERTGGSVSTLTIQRTQQEDSAVYLCASSPEGNQPQHFGDGTRLSIL.

V usage is TRBV2 and J usage is TRBJ2-7; 7 nucleotides agree with TRBD1. The CDR3 loop spans 14 amino acids. Germline V CDR1 and CDR2: SNHLY, FYNNEI. V trimming: 5 bases; J trimming: 3 bases; junction bases outside the gene matches: 7. The CDR3 spells CASSPTGEGYEQYF. Written as DNA, the CDR3 is TGTGCCAGCAGTCCCACAGGGGAAGGCTACGAGCAGTACTTC.

The rearrangement links TRBV19 to TRBJ2-3, with D possibly TRBD1 on 6 matching bases. Germline CDR1 reads LNHDA; CDR2 reads SQIVND (reference sequence). This CDR3 spans 14 amino acids. The V gene lost 10 bases and the J gene lost 2 bases, with 16 bases spanning the gap. The CDR3 DNA follows: TGTGCCACCAGTCCCAGACAGGTCACAGATACGCAGTATTTT. Its protein is CATSPRQVTDTQYF. Based on the CDR3 plus reference TRBV19 and TRBJ2-3, the full variable domain is DGGITQSPKYLFRKEGQNVTLSCEQNLNHDAMYWYRQDPGQGLRLIYYSQIVNDFQKGDIAEGYSVSREKKESFPLTVTSAQKNPTAFYLCATSPRQVTDTQYFGPGTRLTVL.

The V gene is TRBV19, the J gene TRBJ2-3; 12 nucleotides agree with TRBD2. The CDR3 sequence is 17 residues long. CDR1 LNHDA and CDR2 SQIVND come from the germline V gene (reference sequence). The ends lost 5 bases at V and 0 bases at J; junction bases unmatched: 6. CDR3 nucleotide sequence: TGTGCCAGTAGTCCCTGGACTAGCGGGGTAAGCACAGATACGCAGTATTTT. Translated, it gives CASSPWTSGVSTDTQYF.

The chain recombines TRBV28 with TRBJ2-1; D gene unclear. Deletions cut 2 bases from V and 9 bases from J, with 5 bases between. The CDR3 has 11 residues. Germline V gene sequence: CDR1 MDHEN, CDR2 SYDVKM. The CDR3 sequence is CASSLIGEQFF. As DNA, the CDR3 is TGTGCCAGCAGTTTAATCGGTGAGCAGTTCTTC.

The CDR3: CASSVTGFPGQPQHF. In DNA, the CDR3 is TGTGCCAGCAGCGTGACAGGGTTTCCTGGGCAGCCCCAGCATTTT. The gene calls are TRBV9 and TRBJ1-5; 7 nucleotides line up with TRBD1. The J segment lost 7 bases and the V segment lost 2 bases, leaving 9 bases of the junction unmatched. Germline V gene data show CDR1 as SGDLS and CDR2 as YYNGEE. The CDR3 consists of 15 residues.

The CDR3 region is CASGLDSLSGNTIYF. CDR3 nucleotides: TGTGCTAGTGGTTTAGACAGCCTCTCTGGAAACACCATATATTTT. The rearrangement links TRBV12-5 to TRBJ1-3; weak D call: TRBD1 (5 bases). CDR3 length: 15 residues. Germline values: CDR1 LGHNT, CDR2 FRNRAP. V lost 3 bases and J lost 0, with 9 bases in between.

The CDR3 nucleotides are TGCGCCAGCAGCTTCAGCGGGGCGTCTTCCCGGGGGGATACGCAGTATTTT. This gives the protein CASSFSGASSRGDTQYF. The V call is TRBV5-1, the J call TRBJ2-3; 7 positions match TRBD2. The trim removed 2 bases at V and 6 bases at J, leaving 15 bases unmatched. Germline lookup yields CDR1 SGHRS and CDR2 YFSETQ. This CDR3 is 17 amino acids long.

At least ten counts were recorded for this clone. V usage is TRBV5-1 and J usage is TRBJ1-2; no reliable D call. The V gene's germline CDR1 is SGHRS and CDR2 YFSETQ. V dropped 4 bases and J dropped 4 bases, with 11 bases sitting between them. This CDR3 spans 13 amino acids. The CDR3 sequence is CASSPQATYGYTF. The CDR3 coding sequence is TGCGCCAGCAGCCCCCAGGCTACCTATGGCTACACCTTC. The whole variable domain, filled in from reference TRBV5-1 and TRBJ1-2, reads KAGVTQTPRYLIKTRGQQVTLSCSPISGHRSVSWYQQTPGQGLQFLFEYFSETQRNKGNFPGRFSGRQFSNSRSEMNVSTLELGDSALYLCASSPQATYGYTFGSGTRLTVV.

The gene calls are TRBV18 and TRBJ1-1; 10 nucleotides match TRBD1. Germline trimming cut 4 bases from V and 0 bases from J; bases unmatched to any gene: 8. CDR3 length: 17 amino acids. Germline-derived CDR1 and CDR2 are KGHSH and LQKENI. The CDR3 nucleotides are TGTGCCAGCTCACACGGGACAGGGGCAGAAATGAACACTGAAGCTTTCTTT. It translates to CASSHGTGAEMNTEAFF.

This clone was seen more than once but under ten times. This chain connects TRBV10-3 to TRBJ1-1; 8 bases match TRBD1. J lost 4 bases, V lost 4 bases, and 5 bases had no gene match. CDR3 size: 14 residues. The germline V gene encodes CDR1 ENHRY and CDR2 SYGVKD. CDR3 protein: CAISVNQGATEAFF. CDR3 sequence (DNA): TGTGCCATCAGTGTTAACCAGGGGGCCACTGAAGCTTTCTTT.

The chain couples TRBV11-2 to TRBJ2-4; weak D call: TRBD1 (5 bases). The germline V and J ends were trimmed by 3 bases and 3 bases, with 9 bases remaining between them. Germline lookup yields CDR1 SGHAT and CDR2 FQNNGV. The CDR3 runs 14 residues. DNA for the CDR3: TGTGCCAGCAGCTTTCTAAGGGGCAAAAACATTCAGTACTTC. Its translation is CASSFLRGKNIQYF.

The chain is built from TRBV2 and TRBJ2-5; 9 bases are shared with TRBD1. This CDR3 spans 15 amino acids. V shed 6 bases, J shed 4 bases, and the junction held 9 bases outside the gene matches. Germline CDR1 reads SNHLY; CDR2 reads FYNNEI. Written as DNA, the CDR3 is TGTGCCAGCAGGGGGGACAGGGCCCTCCTAGAGACCCAGTACTTC. Residues: CASRGDRALLETQYF.

V usage is TRBV7-9 and J usage is TRBJ2-3, with D possibly being TRBD1 (5 bases). Trimming stripped 5 bases from V and 2 bases from J, with 11 bases between. Per the germline V gene, CDR1 is SEHNR and CDR2 is FQNEAQ (reference sequence). CDR3 length: 14 amino acids. The CDR3 spells CASSLGQTTDTQYF. The DNA for the CDR3 is TGTGCCAGCAGCCTAGGACAAACCACAGATACGCAGTATTTT.

The rearrangement joins TRBV11-3 to TRBJ2-6, with TRBD2 as a possible D gene (5 bases). The CDR3 loop spans 18 amino acids. The ends were cut back, 3 bases at V and 0 bases at J, with 15 bases in the middle. Germline CDR1 is SGHNT and CDR2 is YENEEA. Here the CDR3 DNA reads TGTGCCAGCAGCTTCGCCCGCCCGGGGAGCTCTGGGGCCAACGTCCTGACTTTC. Translating gives CASSFARPGSSGANVLTF.

J is TRBJ2-5 and V is TRBV3-1 (or the pseudogene TRBV3-2); 13 bases are shared with TRBD2. The CDR3 runs 18 residues. CDR1 is LGHDT, CDR2 YNNKEL, per germline (reference sequence). The J segment lost 5 bases and the V segment lost 1 base, leaving 10 bases of the junction unmatched. DNA for the CDR3: TGTGCCAGCAGCCAAGGATGGCGACTAGCGGGGGGCAGGGAGACCCAGTACTTC. It codes for CASSQGWRLAGGRETQYF.

The gene calls are TRBV18 and TRBJ1-3; TRBD1 agrees at 11 bases. CDR1 KGHSH and CDR2 LQKENI come from the germline V gene. The CDR3 consists of 18 residues. The trim removed 5 bases at V and 1 base at J, leaving 10 bases unmatched. The CDR3 DNA sequence: TGTGCCAGCTCAACCGGACAGGGGGCCACTTTATCTGGAAACACCATATATTTT. Protein: CASSTGQGATLSGNTIYF. The whole variable domain, remainder taken from reference TRBV18 and TRBJ1-3, is NAGVMQNPRHLVRRRGQEARLRCSPMKGHSHVYWYRQLPEEGLKFMVYLQKENIIDESGMPKERFSAEFPKEGPSILRIQQVVRGDSAAYFCASSTGQGATLSGNTIYFGEGSWLTVV.

The chain employs TRBV20-1 and TRBJ1-2; D might be TRBD1 (5 bases). CDR3 size: 11 residues. The germline V and J ends were trimmed by 3 bases and 6 bases, with 8 bases remaining between them. Germline CDR1 reads DFQATT; CDR2 reads SNEGSKA (reference sequence). This CDR3 is CSARETDGYTF. The CDR3 DNA is TGCAGTGCTAGGGAGACAGATGGCTACACCTTC.

The chain recombines TRBV3-1 (or the pseudogene TRBV3-2) with TRBJ2-5, with D possibly being TRBD1 (5 bases). Germline V gives CDR1 LGHDT, CDR2 YNNKEL (reference sequence). This CDR3 region has 18 residues. V lost 1 base to trimming and J lost 1 base, with 19 bases between them. The CDR3 DNA reads as TGTGCCAGCAGCCAAGCTGTTTTACAGGACCCGCTCCAAGAGACCCAGTACTTC. It encodes CASSQAVLQDPLQETQYF.

This chain connects TRBV20-1 to TRBJ2-1; no definite D call. The CDR3 totals 11 residues. Trimming left V 4 bases short and J 7 bases short, with 8 bases between. Germline-derived CDR1 and CDR2 are DFQATT and SNEGSKA (reference sequence). For the CDR3, the DNA is TGCAGTGCTAACCGGGTTAATGAGCAGTTCTTC. Translating gives CSANRVNEQFF.